What follows is one T cell receptor (beta chain) and its context. What antigen it recognizes has not been identified. No base quality values were provided; no much bigger clone lies one nucleotide off. Donors formed part of the validation cohort, which comprised 120 subjects and was distinct from the first cohort of fewer than 750 subjects. Library prep was done by the immunoSEQ multiplex PCR assay. The original pipeline was this. A statistical classification framework was developed to diagnose cytomegalovirus status using the catalog of TCR beta chain sequences. TCRdb re-hosts the immuneACCESS table, in-frame sequences only. Its copies lack some clones; in the studies checked, an unresolved V gene accounts for under half of them, and the cause for the rest is not known. The V and J calls and clone size are taken from that table; D and trimming were inferred from the DNA. Counted in this sample were about 120,000 clones; around 87% of them appeared once. The ten largest clones take up under 6.5% of the sample.

The sample comes from a study of cytomegalovirus exposure and HLA in healthy donors (dated by TCRdb to 2016 to 2017). At the level of the whole study: According to a later analysis, the 120 or so validation repertoires were produced on the same platform as the 666 repertoires of the first cohort. The aim of the study was to test whether cataloging public T cell receptors could identify signatures of past pathogen exposure. In addition to the first cohort of roughly 670 subjects, a separate validation cohort of 120 different subjects was used. High-throughput TCR immunosequencing, statistical association of individual TCRs with disease status, and machine learning were combined to predict cytomegalovirus infection status. What the study reported, not specific to this receptor: The classifier was reported to diagnose cytomegalovirus status with high specificity and sensitivity in both the original and validation cohorts. The study gave a list of about 170 TCR beta chains associated with cytomegalovirus. Of the cluster scores, 85% to 95% were above 0 in a later analysis, which found that TCRs clustered in the first cohort also tended to co-occur in the approximately 120 validation repertoires. A later analysis had no HLA typing for the validation cohort, so co-occurrence there was scored across all 110 or so repertoires. While some public TCRs were present in many individuals, most TCR sequences turned up only very rarely across donors. Three of the identified cytomegalovirus-associated TCR beta chains were confirmed in vitro to be specific for cytomegalovirus antigens. The authors suggested that the approach could potentially be generalized to other disease states and immunological phenotypes.

The germline V and J ends show losses of 2 bases and 2 bases respectively, and no gene match explains 3 bases of the junction. The germline V gene yields ENHRY for CDR1 and SYGVKD for CDR2. The CDR3 has 15 amino acids, counting the end cysteine and phenylalanine. Only the CDR3 region is kept as DNA, spanning 45 bases read in frame from base 1. This receptor was obtained from a woman aged 18-29 years in good health and CMV-seropositive. Recombination connected TRBV10-3 to TRBJ1-2, and 9 junction bases match TRBD1. The sequencing sample was made of PBMCs. CDR3 reads: CAISETGGVNYGYTF. The DNA sequence is TGTGCCATCAGTGAGACAGGGGGCGTAAACTATGGCTACACCTTC.